This is a list of T cell receptor beta chains from one sample in a study of cytomegalovirus exposure and HLA in healthy donors. Repertoires were generated with immunoSEQ multiplex PCR, while TCRdb's copy carries only in-frame clones and drops some. The repertoire has over 75,000 clones, about two thirds of them found once; the top ten carry around 2.5%. Sequenced: PBMCs. The source of these receptors is a human donor in good health. CDR3s include the opening cysteine and the closing phenylalanine or tryptophan. D genes are given only for firm matches. Expanded clones get a size class; other rows say once, few or many, or leave the size out.

j_gene | abundance | v_gene | d_gene | CDR3aa | CDR3nt
TRBJ2-7 | . | TRBV7-9 | . | CASSRTGGRSYEQYF | TGTGCCAGCAGCCGAACGGGGGGCAGGTCCTACGAGCAGTACTTC
TRBJ2-3 | . | TRBV6-5 | . | CASSRDRLADTQYF | TGTGCCAGCAGCCGAGACAGGTTAGCAGATACGCAGTATTTT
TRBJ1-1 | . | TRBV7-2 | TRBD1 | CASSSQGGRGNTEAFF | TGTGCCAGCAGCTCCCAAGGGGGCCGGGGGAACACTGAAGCTTTCTTT
TRBJ2-1 | . | TRBV7-9 | . | CASSRTEYNEQFF | TGTGCCAGCAGTCGGACAGAATACAATGAGCAGTTCTTC
TRBJ1-1 | once | TRBV11-3 | . | CASSLAPPGTEAFF | TGTGCCAGCAGCTTAGCGCCTCCAGGTACTGAAGCTTTCTTT
TRBJ1-2 | . | TRBV19 | . | CASENNYGYTF | TGTGCCAGTGAGAATAACTATGGCTACACCTTC
TRBJ1-1 | few | TRBV7-9 | . | CASSRHGQGTEAFF | TGTGCCAGCAGCCGACACGGGCAGGGTACTGAAGCTTTCTTT
TRBJ2-3 | . | TRBV7-2 | TRBD2 | CASSLVRLAGGLGDTQYF | TGTGCCAGCAGCTTAGTTCGACTAGCGGGGGGGCTCGGGGATACGCAGTATTTT
TRBJ1-2 | . | TRBV15 | . | CATSRGGLDRNYGYTF | TGTGCCACCAGCAGAGGGGGTCTCGACAGGAACTATGGCTACACCTTC
TRBJ1-2 | few | TRBV4-1 | . | CASSQAALGGLNYGYTF | TGCGCCAGCAGCCAAGCGGCTTTAGGCGGTCTGAACTATGGCTACACCTTC
TRBJ1-4 | few | TRBV27 | . | CASSLSRGITNEKLFF | TGTGCCAGCAGTTTATCGCGAGGGATCACTAATGAAAAACTGTTTTTT
TRBJ1-6 | few | TRBV9 | TRBD1 | CASSVASGGNSPLHF | TGTGCCAGCAGCGTAGCTTCAGGGGGTAATTCACCCCTCCACTTT
TRBJ2-5 | . | TRBV18 | TRBD1 | CASSYYGTGGTQYF | TGTGCCAGCTCATACTACGGGACAGGGGGGACCCAGTACTTC
TRBJ2-5 | . | TRBV15 | . | CATSRGAASRQETQYF | TGTGCCACCAGCAGAGGGGCAGCCTCTCGCCAAGAGACCCAGTACTTC
TRBJ2-7 | once | TRBV11-1 | TRBD1 | CASSQGQPYEQYF | TGTGCCAGCAGCCAGGGACAGCCATACGAGCAGTACTTC
TRBJ2-4 | . | TRBV19 | TRBD1 | CASSILGQGTIQYF | TGTGCCAGTAGTATCCTAGGACAGGGTACCATTCAGTACTTC
TRBJ2-7 | . | TRBV7-6 | . | CASSLAARGEQYF | TGTGCCAGCAGCTTAGCCGCCAGAGGGGAGCAGTACTTC
TRBJ2-5 | few | TRBV5-1 | TRBD2 | CASSPRTSGAYAEAQYF | TGCGCCAGCAGCCCCCGGACTAGCGGGGCGTACGCGGAGGCCCAGTACTTC
TRBJ1-6 | once | TRBV6-5 | . | CASSYSRRSYNSPLHF | TGTGCCAGCAGTTACTCGCGGCGCTCCTATAATTCACCCCTCCACTTT
TRBJ2-1 | . | TRBV9 | TRBD2 | CASSVFRRGPGGEQFF | TGTGCCAGCAGCGTCTTTAGGCGGGGGCCGGGGGGGGAGCAGTTCTTC
TRBJ2-2 | once | TRBV5-1 | . | CASSLVFRGGTNTGELFF | TGCGCCAGCAGCTTGGTTTTTCGTGGGGGGACGAACACCGGGGAGCTGTTTTTT
TRBJ2-4 | once | TRBV7-2 | . | CASSRDGGAKNIQYF | TGTGCCAGCAGCAGGGACGGAGGGGCCAAAAACATTCAGTACTTC
TRBJ2-7 | few | TRBV27 | TRBD2 | CASSFTGGTYEQYF | TGTGCCAGCAGTTTTACGGGGGGGACCTACGAGCAGTACTTC
TRBJ1-5 | few | TRBV5-4 | TRBD1 | CASSSSPGTGTLTNQPQHF | TGTGCCAGCAGCTCGTCACCCGGGACAGGGACCCTCACCAATCAGCCCCAGCATTTT